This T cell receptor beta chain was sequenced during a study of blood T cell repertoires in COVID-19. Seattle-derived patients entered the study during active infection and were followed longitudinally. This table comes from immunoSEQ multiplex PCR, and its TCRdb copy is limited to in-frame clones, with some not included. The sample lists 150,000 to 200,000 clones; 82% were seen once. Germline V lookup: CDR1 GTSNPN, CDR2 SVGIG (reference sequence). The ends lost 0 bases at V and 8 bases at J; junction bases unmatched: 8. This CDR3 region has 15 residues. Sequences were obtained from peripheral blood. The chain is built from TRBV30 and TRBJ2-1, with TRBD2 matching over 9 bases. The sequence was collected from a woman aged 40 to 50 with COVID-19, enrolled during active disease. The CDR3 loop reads CAWSVLAGLADEQFF. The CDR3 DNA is TGTGCCTGGAGTGTACTTGCGGGACTAGCCGATGAGCAGTTCTTC.